The T cell receptor (beta chain) under discussion was sequenced for a study of T cells in Graves' hyperthyroidism and ophthalmopathy. TCR beta CDR3 regions were amplified from RNA transcripts. The study used the HTBI primer set for a first-round RT-PCR of the TCR CDR3. TCRdb re-called the multiplex PCR reads through MiXCR, storing one row per CDR3 protein. The table shows about 270,000 distinct CDR3 sequences, with 12% to 15% occurring only once. Trimming cost V 3 bases and J 2 bases, with 7 bases left between them. The CDR3 runs to 12 residues. The germline gives CDR1 DFQATT, CDR2 SNEGSKA (reference sequence).

The TCR originated in a woman between 50 and 59 years old with Graves' hyperthyroidism that later progressed to Graves' ophthalmopathy. The chain employs TRBV20-1 and TRBJ1-1; D not resolved. The material sequenced was blood. The chain's CDR3 is CSASLPNTEAFF. CDR3 bases: TGCAGTGCTAGTTTGCCAAACACTGAAGCTTTCTTT.